The present T cell receptor (beta chain) was sequenced within a study of blood T cell repertoires in COVID-19. The wider study: Both acute and convalescent COVID-19 samples were obtained from the United States, Italy and Spain. The cDNA or gDNA used as material had been derived from T cells, B-cell-depleted T cells, or PBMCs.

Study processing details: Amplification with reference gene primers provided the estimates of nucleated cell counts. The data were produced by immunoSEQ multiplex PCR, yet TCRdb's version contains in-frame clones alone and is incomplete. D and trimming come from the DNA, and the V and J calls and clone size come from that table. The sample consists of 200,000 to 250,000 clones, 80% to 85% of them appearing once. V dropped 4 bases and J dropped 1; count of bases not matched to a gene: 11. The CDR3 has 18 residues. CDR1 and CDR2 (germline): SGHRS, YFSETQ. Source material: peripheral blood. The TCR sequence derives from a woman under 40 who had recovered from COVID-19. This sequence joins TRBV5-1 and TRBJ2-5; 12 bases align to TRBD2. The CDR3 nucleotides read TGCGCCAGCAGCCCGAGACTAGCGGGAGTGTCACCCCAAGAGACCCAGTACTTC. The encoded protein is CASSPRLAGVSPQETQYF.